The rows below give T cell receptor beta chains drawn from one sample of a study of blood T cell repertoires in COVID-19. Using immunoSEQ multiplex PCR, the repertoire was profiled, and TCRdb retains in-frame clones only, with some absent. The table lists fewer than 250,000 clones, nearly 90% of them singletons. The sequenced sample was peripheral blood. These TCRs come from a woman in her thirties or forties who had recovered from COVID-19. Each CDR3 is given without its conserved first and last residue.

V gene: TRBV6-1; CDR3 length: 17; CDR3 protein: ASSERVIGQVGGPGELF
V gene: TRBV30; CDR3 length: 11; CDR3 protein: ACGTSGTYEQY
V gene: TRBV5-6; CDR3 length: 12; CDR3 protein: ASSRTSNTGELF
V gene: TRBV6-5; CDR3 length: 14; CDR3 protein: ASSYLAGQLNTEAF
V gene: TRBV2; CDR3 length: 10; CDR3 protein: ASSSQSYGYT
V gene: TRBV5-8; CDR3 length: 13; CDR3 protein: ASSQASGRAYEQY
V gene: TRBV19; CDR3 length: 13; CDR3 protein: ASSTGLAPNNEQF
V gene: TRBV10-3; CDR3 length: 12; CDR3 protein: AIRPGQGPETQY
V gene: TRBV7-9; CDR3 length: 13; CDR3 protein: ASSLGAGGRETQY
V gene: TRBV24-1; CDR3 length: 13; CDR3 protein: ATSDSQGPNTEAF
V gene: TRBV19; CDR3 length: 12; CDR3 protein: ASSIRSGGSGYT
V gene: TRBV7-8; CDR3 length: 12; CDR3 protein: ASSLDEGARGYT
V gene: TRBV4-2; CDR3 length: 9; CDR3 protein: ASSQAETQY
V gene: TRBV3-1/TRBV3-2; CDR3 length: 12; CDR3 protein: ASTPDRGEAEAF
V gene: TRBV5-6; CDR3 length: 11; CDR3 protein: ASSIGQNYEQY
V gene: TRBV19; CDR3 length: 13; CDR3 protein: ASRTGQGNTGELF
V gene: TRBV5-1; CDR3 length: 15; CDR3 protein: ASSPYSGDREVNEQF
V gene: TRBV5-6; CDR3 length: 11; CDR3 protein: ASSLVDKGGYT
V gene: TRBV14; CDR3 length: 13; CDR3 protein: ASSQEGRGNYGYT
V gene: TRBV4-2; CDR3 length: 14; CDR3 protein: ASSPQSTGDNQPQH
V gene: TRBV28; CDR3 length: 11; CDR3 protein: ASSLRRNTEAF
V gene: TRBV5-5; CDR3 length: 14; CDR3 protein: ASSLGLAITYNEQF
V gene: TRBV7-8; CDR3 length: 13; CDR3 protein: ASSLAIRDTYGYT
V gene: TRBV7-7; CDR3 length: 11; CDR3 protein: ASSRTSFNEQF
V gene: TRBV2; CDR3 length: 16; CDR3 protein: ASSDSTGMISSYNEQF
V gene: TRBV19; CDR3 length: 11; CDR3 protein: ASSTGGTDTQY
V gene: TRBV19; CDR3 length: 13; CDR3 protein: ASRSSRGLYNEQF
V gene: TRBV27; CDR3 length: 13; CDR3 protein: ASSSGDRPNYGYT
V gene: TRBV6-1; CDR3 length: 14; CDR3 protein: ASSELGGTGGEKLF
V gene: TRBV7-9; CDR3 length: 14; CDR3 protein: ASSSFNSLAKNIQY
V gene: TRBV29-1; CDR3 length: 11; CDR3 protein: SVAGTGGTEAF
V gene: TRBV1; CDR3 length: 15; CDR3 protein: TSSQNGCLAAYNEQF
V gene: TRBV5-1; CDR3 length: 12; CDR3 protein: ASSATGSWYGYT
V gene: TRBV20-1; CDR3 length: 12; CDR3 protein: SASAPGLAKEQY
V gene: TRBV28; CDR3 length: 13; CDR3 protein: ASSGWTGENEKLF
V gene: TRBV5-1; CDR3 length: 16; CDR3 protein: ASSSETHTSGRSYEQY
V gene: TRBV5-1; CDR3 length: 12; CDR3 protein: ASSLGTGGEKLF
V gene: TRBV7-2; CDR3 length: 13; CDR3 protein: ASRRGQGTQETQY
V gene: TRBV29-1; CDR3 length: 11; CDR3 protein: SATSGITGELF
V gene: TRBV20-1; CDR3 length: 9; CDR3 protein: SAKENEKLF
V gene: TRBV28; CDR3 length: 15; CDR3 protein: ASSFPLDRVMSYTQY
V gene: TRBV28; CDR3 length: 13; CDR3 protein: ASSSRQGRDYGYT
V gene: TRBV30; CDR3 length: 9; CDR3 protein: AWERYTEAF
V gene: TRBV19; CDR3 length: 14; CDR3 protein: ASRTPGTSVNNEQF
V gene: TRBV30; CDR3 length: 11; CDR3 protein: AWSPGSGNTIY
V gene: TRBV7-2; CDR3 length: 14; CDR3 protein: ASTIQASGETDTQY
V gene: TRBV2; CDR3 length: 13; CDR3 protein: ASRPGLAPYNEQF
V gene: TRBV7-9; CDR3 length: 11; CDR3 protein: ASTIDGEEGYT
V gene: TRBV7-3; CDR3 length: 13; CDR3 protein: ASSLRGGVDYEQY
V gene: TRBV29-1; CDR3 length: 12; CDR3 protein: SVEGRGTKETQY
V gene: TRBV10-1; CDR3 length: 17; CDR3 protein: ASSEWVGQGGKKNTEAF
V gene: TRBV19; CDR3 length: 14; CDR3 protein: ASTPDRERGNQPQH
V gene: TRBV27; CDR3 length: 14; CDR3 protein: ASSPSVGAGSYEQY
V gene: TRBV9; CDR3 length: 13; CDR3 protein: ASSVASRGTGELF
V gene: TRBV7-9; CDR3 length: 13; CDR3 protein: ASSQVGSYNSPLH
V gene: TRBV6-6; CDR3 length: 11; CDR3 protein: ASSSQANYGYT
V gene: TRBV3-1/TRBV3-2; CDR3 length: 12; CDR3 protein: ASMRGSSGNTIY